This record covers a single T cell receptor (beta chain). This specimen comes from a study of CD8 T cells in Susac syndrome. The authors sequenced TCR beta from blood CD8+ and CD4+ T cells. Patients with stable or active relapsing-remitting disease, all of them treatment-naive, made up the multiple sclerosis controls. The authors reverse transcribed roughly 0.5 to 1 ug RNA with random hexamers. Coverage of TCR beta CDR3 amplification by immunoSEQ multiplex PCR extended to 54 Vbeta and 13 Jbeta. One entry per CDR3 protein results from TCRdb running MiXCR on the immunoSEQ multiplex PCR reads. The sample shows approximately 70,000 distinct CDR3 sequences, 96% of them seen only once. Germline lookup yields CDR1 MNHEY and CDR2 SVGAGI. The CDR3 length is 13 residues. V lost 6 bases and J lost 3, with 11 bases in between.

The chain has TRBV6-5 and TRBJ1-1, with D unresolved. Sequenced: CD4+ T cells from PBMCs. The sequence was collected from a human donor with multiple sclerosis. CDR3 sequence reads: CASSRRQDTEAFF. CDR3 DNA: TGTGCCAGCAGCAGAAGACAAGACACTGAAGCTTTCTTT.